The clone carrying this T cell receptor (beta chain) was detected many times. The read falls 3 residues short of the CDR3 end, and the missing part is taken from the germline J gene. The assay was immunoSEQ multiplex PCR, and TCRdb's table has in-frame clones only and misses some. This sample carries about 60,000 clones and no singletons, and approximately 1.6% goes to the top ten. This CDR3 is built from 16 residues. Germline values: CDR1 SGHRS, CDR2 YFSETQ. V shed 5 bases and J 0 bases; nucleotides not matched to a gene: 6. These data belong to a study of T cell clonality in common variable immunodeficiency.

The sequencing sample was made of peripheral blood mononuclear cells. This sequence originates from a person aged 18 to 69 in good health. V usage is TRBV5-1 and J usage is TRBJ2-3, with 10 bases matching TRBD2. The covered CDR3 bases are TGCGCCAGCAGGGCCGGGACTAGCGCTAGCACAGATACG. Translating it yields CASRAGTSASTDT. The entire CDR3 protein is CASRAGTSASTDTQYF.